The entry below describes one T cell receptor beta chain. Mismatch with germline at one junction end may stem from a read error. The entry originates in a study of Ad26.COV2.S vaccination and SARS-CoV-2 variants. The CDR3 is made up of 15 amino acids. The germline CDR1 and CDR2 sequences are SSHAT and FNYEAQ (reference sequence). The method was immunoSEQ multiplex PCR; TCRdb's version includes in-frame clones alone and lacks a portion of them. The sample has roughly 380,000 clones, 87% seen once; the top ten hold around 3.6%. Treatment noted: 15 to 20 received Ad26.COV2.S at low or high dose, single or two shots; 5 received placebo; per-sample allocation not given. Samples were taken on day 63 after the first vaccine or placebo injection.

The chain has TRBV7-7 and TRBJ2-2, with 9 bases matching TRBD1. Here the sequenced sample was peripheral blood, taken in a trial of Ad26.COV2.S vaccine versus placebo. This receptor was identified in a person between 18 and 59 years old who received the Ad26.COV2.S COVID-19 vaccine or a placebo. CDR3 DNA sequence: TGTGCTAGCAGCTTGGACAGGGGATGGGACGGGGAGCTGTTTTTT. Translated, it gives CASSLDRGWDGELFF.